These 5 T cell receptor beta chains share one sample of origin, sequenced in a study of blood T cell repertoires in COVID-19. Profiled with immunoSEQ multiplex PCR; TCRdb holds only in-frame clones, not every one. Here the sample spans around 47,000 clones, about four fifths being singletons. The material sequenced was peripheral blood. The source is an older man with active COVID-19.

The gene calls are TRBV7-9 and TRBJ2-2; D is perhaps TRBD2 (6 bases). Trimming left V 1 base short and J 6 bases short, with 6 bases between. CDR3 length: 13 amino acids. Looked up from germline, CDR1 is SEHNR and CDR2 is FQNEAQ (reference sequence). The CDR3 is CASSLGGAGELFF. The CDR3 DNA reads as TGTGCCAGCAGCTTAGGCGGGGCCGGGGAGCTGTTTTTT.

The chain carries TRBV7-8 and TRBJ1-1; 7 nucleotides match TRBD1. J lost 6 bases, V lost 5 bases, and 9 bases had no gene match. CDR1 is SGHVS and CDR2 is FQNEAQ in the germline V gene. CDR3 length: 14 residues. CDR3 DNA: TGTGCCAGCAGCCAACCGGGACAGATCTCTGAAGCTTTCTTT. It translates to CASSQPGQISEAFF.

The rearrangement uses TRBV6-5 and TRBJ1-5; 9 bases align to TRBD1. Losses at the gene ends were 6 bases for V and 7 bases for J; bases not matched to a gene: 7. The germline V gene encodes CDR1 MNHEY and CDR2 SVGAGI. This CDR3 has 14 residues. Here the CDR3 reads CASRAGTGNQPQHF. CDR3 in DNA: TGTGCCAGCAGAGCCGGGACAGGGAACCAGCCCCAGCATTTT.

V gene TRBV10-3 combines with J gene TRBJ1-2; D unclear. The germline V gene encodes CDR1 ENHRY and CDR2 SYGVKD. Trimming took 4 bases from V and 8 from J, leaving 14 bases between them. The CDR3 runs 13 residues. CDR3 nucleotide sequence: TGTGCCATCAGTGCGGGCGATCCGGGGGGCTACACCTTC. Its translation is CAISAGDPGGYTF.

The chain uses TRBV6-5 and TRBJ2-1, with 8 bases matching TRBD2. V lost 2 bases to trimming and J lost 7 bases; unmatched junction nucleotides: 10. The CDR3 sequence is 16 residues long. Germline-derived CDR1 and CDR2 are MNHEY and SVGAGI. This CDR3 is CASSYQPGLGGNEQFF. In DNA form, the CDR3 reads TGTGCCAGCAGTTACCAGCCGGGACTAGGGGGTAATGAGCAGTTCTTC.